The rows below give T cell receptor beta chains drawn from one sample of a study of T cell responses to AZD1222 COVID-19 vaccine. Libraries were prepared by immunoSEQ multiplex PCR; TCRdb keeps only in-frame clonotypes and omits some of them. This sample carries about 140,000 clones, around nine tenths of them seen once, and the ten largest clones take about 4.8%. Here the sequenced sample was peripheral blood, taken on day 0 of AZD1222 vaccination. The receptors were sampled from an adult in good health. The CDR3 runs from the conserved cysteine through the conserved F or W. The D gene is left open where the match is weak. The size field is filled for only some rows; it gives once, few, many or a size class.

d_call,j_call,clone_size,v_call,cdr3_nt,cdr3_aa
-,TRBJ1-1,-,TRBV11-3,TGTGCCAGCAGCTTAGATGGGTCTGTGAACACTGAAGCTTTCTTT,CASSLDGSVNTEAFF
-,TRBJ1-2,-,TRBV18,TGTGCCAGCTCACCACCGATGGGCAGGGCGATCTATGGCTACACCTTC,CASSPPMGRAIYGYTF
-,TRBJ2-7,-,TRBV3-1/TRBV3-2,TGTGCCAGCAGCGTGACAGGGCGGGAAGAGCAGTACTTC,CASSVTGREEQYF
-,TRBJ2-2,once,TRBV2,TGTGCCAGCAGTCCCAGGGATAACGGGGAGCTGTTTTTT,CASSPRDNGELFF
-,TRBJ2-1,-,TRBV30,TGTGCCTGGAGTGAGGAAAAGGAAGGCGATGAGCAGTTCTTC,CAWSEEKEGDEQFF
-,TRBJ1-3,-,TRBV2,TGTGCCAGCACCTCCCGGTTAGGAAACACCATATATTTT,CASTSRLGNTIYF
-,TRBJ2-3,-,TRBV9,TGTGCCAGCAGCGTAGTGCCCACTCGGGAAGATACGCAGTATTTT,CASSVVPTREDTQYF
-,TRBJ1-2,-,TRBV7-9,TGTGCCAGCAGCTTAGCCGGGAGAAACTATGGCTACACCTTC,CASSLAGRNYGYTF
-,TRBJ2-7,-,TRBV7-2,TGTGCCAGCAGCTTAAACCGGGACTACGAGCAGTACTTC,CASSLNRDYEQYF
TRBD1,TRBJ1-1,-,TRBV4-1,TGCGCCAGCAGCCTTAACCCGACAGGGATCCCTGAAGCTTTCTTT,CASSLNPTGIPEAFF